This T cell receptor (beta chain) was retrieved from a study of stem cell transplantation in POMP-related autoinflammatory disease. V lost 8 bases and J lost 7; bases outside the gene matches: 14. The CDR3 spans 15 residues. Germline V gene data show CDR1 as SNHLY and CDR2 as FYNNEI. The count of this clone is one. TCRdb's copy holds only in-frame clones and misses some; the assay was immunoSEQ multiplex PCR. Of about 68,000 clones in the sample, around 90% were seen once. The source material was CD4+ T cells from PBMCs, sampled after stem cell transplantation. The chain uses TRBV2 and TRBJ1-5; 7 nucleotides align to TRBD1. This receptor was taken from a human patient with POMP-related autoinflammation and immune dysregulation (PRAID). The graft donor may have contributed some T cells. The CDR3 region has the DNA TGTGCCAGCTCCCTCACCGGGACAGCAGGACAGCCCCAGCATTTT. This encodes CASSLTGTAGQPQHF.